The 17 T cell receptor beta chains given below trace back to one sample, sequenced in a study of identical twins. Each CDR3 protein gets one entry after TCRdb re-called the 5' RACE reads with MiXCR. The sample records around 960,000 distinct CDR3 sequences, more than 9% being singletons. This sample was also put to use in a study of yellow fever vaccine responses in identical twins.

The sequencing input was PBMCs. The receptors were sampled from a woman in her late teens or twenties in good health.

This clonotype has at least ten counts. The chain is built from TRBV12-3 or TRBV12-4 and TRBJ1-5; no clear D gene. There are 14 residues in the CDR3. Between the trimmed V and J ends, which lost 2 bases and 3 bases, there was a span of 8 bases. The CDR3 bases are TGTGCCAGCAGTTTATCAGGTACCAATCAGCCCCAGCATTTT. This encodes CASSLSGTNQPQHF.

This clonotype was detected ten times or more. V gene TRBV2 combines with J gene TRBJ1-5, with D uncertain. Trimming stripped 5 bases from V and 5 bases from J, with 4 bases between. The CDR3 covers 11 residues. The germline gives CDR1 SNHLY, CDR2 FYNNEI. The CDR3 DNA sequence: TGTGCCAGCAGTTCCCATCAGCCCCAGCATTTT. Protein product: CASSSHQPQHF.

CDR3 coding DNA: TGTGCCAGCAGCCGACAGGCGGGAGGGCCCTACGAGCAGTACGTC. Amino acid sequence: CASSRQAGGPYEQYV. The chain links TRBV12-3 or TRBV12-4 to TRBJ2-7; TRBD2 matches 9 bases. This CDR3 contains 15 residues. The junction had 8 bases not matched to a gene; V was cut back by 6 bases and J by 2 bases.

The chain has TRBV6-1 and TRBJ2-7; 7 nucleotides line up with TRBD2. The CDR3 has 13 amino acids. With 1 base clipped from V and 11 bases from J, the junction kept 8 bases outside the gene matches. The germline CDR1 and CDR2 sequences are MNHNS and SASEGT. CDR3 coding DNA: TGTGCCAGCAGTGAAGGACCCGGGAGGAATAAGTACGTC. Protein: CASSEGPGRNKYV.

The J gene is TRBJ1-2, the V gene TRBV12-5; perhaps TRBD1 as D (6 bases). CDR3 length: 15 residues. Trimming shortened V by 5 bases and J by 3 bases, and 16 bases separated the two germline ends. Germline CDR1 and CDR2: LGHNT and FRNRAP. CDR3 sequence: CASGPPGWGHYGYTF. CDR3 DNA sequence: TGTGCTAGTGGTCCGCCCGGCTGGGGGCACTATGGCTACACCTTC.

This clonotype was counted only a few times. J is TRBJ2-7 and V is TRBV6-1; 8 bases agree with TRBD1. The germline V gene encodes CDR1 MNHNS and CDR2 SASEGT. The CDR3 loop spans 14 amino acids. V gave up 6 bases and J gave up 1 base; unmatched junction bases: 5. This CDR3 reads CASRPTGESYEQYF. In nucleotides, the CDR3 is TGTGCCAGCAGGCCGACAGGGGAATCCTACGAGCAGTACTTC.

V usage is TRBV12-3 or TRBV12-4 and J usage is TRBJ1-4; TRBD1 aligns across 8 bases. Trimming at V came to 2 bases and at J to 3 bases, leaving 2 bases not matched to a gene. This CDR3 has 15 amino acids. CDR3 sequence reads: CASSLRQGSNEKLFF. CDR3 DNA sequence: TGTGCCAGCAGTTTAAGACAGGGGTCTAATGAAAAACTGTTTTTT.

This clonotype was counted a few times. The V call is TRBV5-1, the J call TRBJ2-5, with 10 bases matching TRBD2. V shed 0 bases and J 1 base; nucleotides not matched to a gene: 3. CDR1 and CDR2 from the germline V gene are SGHRS and YFSETQ. The CDR3 loop spans 16 amino acids. CDR3 loop: CASSLGVAGGQETQYF. CDR3 sequence (DNA): TGCGCCAGCAGCTTGGGCGTAGCGGGGGGCCAAGAGACCCAGTACTTC.

The chain has TRBV11-2 and TRBJ1-1, with a weak D call TRBD1 (6 bases). Trimming stripped 4 bases from V and 0 bases from J, with 15 bases between. This CDR3 contains 16 residues. Germline loops: CDR1 SGHAT, CDR2 FQNNGV. In DNA, the CDR3 is TGTGCCAGCAGCTCCGGGACACAAAACATGAACACTGAAGCTTTCTTT. This encodes CASSSGTQNMNTEAFF. The full variable domain, completed using reference TRBV11-2 and TRBJ1-1, is EAGVAQSPRYKIIEKRQSVAFWCNPISGHATLYWYQQILGQGPKLLIQFQNNGVVDDSQLPKDRFSAERLKGVDSTLKIQPAKLEDSAVYLCASSSGTQNMNTEAFFGQGTRLTVV.

V and J are TRBV5-1 and TRBJ1-5; 8 bases are a match to TRBD1. J was trimmed by 6 bases and V by 3 bases; bases with no gene match: 2. The CDR3 consists of 13 residues. Per germline, CDR1 SGHRS and CDR2 YFSETQ. The CDR3 sequence is CASSYRGSQPQHF. The CDR3 coding sequence is TGCGCCAGCAGCTACAGGGGGAGTCAGCCCCAGCATTTT.

Many counts were recorded for this clonotype. Here the CDR3 DNA reads TGCGCCAGCAGCTCCGGGACAGCCAATGAGCAGTTCTTC. Encoded protein: CASSSGTANEQFF. The chain uses TRBV5-1 and TRBJ2-1; 7 bases map to TRBD1. The CDR3 totals 13 residues. The germline V gene has CDR1 SGHRS and CDR2 YFSETQ. Trimming at V came to 3 bases and at J to 6 bases, leaving 3 bases not matched to a gene.

Ten or more counts support this clonotype. The J gene is TRBJ2-7, the V gene TRBV9; no firm D call. The germline V gene encodes CDR1 SGDLS and CDR2 YYNGEE. V was trimmed by 1 base and J by 6 bases, leaving 14 bases between them. CDR3 length: 14 residues. The chain's CDR3 is CASSVSSLPVEQYF. The CDR3 nucleotides read TGTGCCAGCAGCGTAAGTTCCCTTCCGGTCGAGCAGTACTTC.

The chain is built from TRBV28 and TRBJ2-2; no definite D call. The CDR3 spans 13 residues. V dropped 3 bases and J dropped 6 bases, with 8 bases sitting between them. Looked up from germline, CDR1 is MDHEN and CDR2 is SYDVKM. CDR3: CASSLMLPGELFF. CDR3 nucleotide sequence: TGTGCCAGCAGTTTGATGTTACCCGGGGAGCTGTTTTTT.

The chain recombines TRBV7-2 with TRBJ2-2; maybe TRBD1 (6 bases). Trimming removed 1 base at V and 4 bases at J, with 13 bases between. Germline CDR1 reads SGHTA; CDR2 reads FQGNSA. The CDR3 has 16 amino acids. CDR3 sequence: CASSLGAGVSTGELFF. The CDR3, as DNA: TGTGCCAGCAGCTTAGGTGCAGGGGTGAGCACCGGGGAGCTGTTTTTT.

This clonotype showed up just a few times. V gene TRBV5-1 combines with J gene TRBJ2-3, with 7 bases that match TRBD2. The CDR3 is made up of 14 amino acids. CDR1 and CDR2 from the germline V gene are SGHRS and YFSETQ. V trimming: 4 bases; J trimming: 6 bases; junction bases outside the gene matches: 8. DNA for the CDR3: TGCGCCAGCAGCAGGAACGGGGAGGGCGATACGCAGTATTTT. It specifies CASSRNGEGDTQYF. The full variable domain, its missing parts supplied by reference TRBV5-1 and TRBJ2-3, is KAGVTQTPRYLIKTRGQQVTLSCSPISGHRSVSWYQQTPGQGLQFLFEYFSETQRNKGNFPGRFSGRQFSNSRSEMNVSTLELGDSALYLCASSRNGEGDTQYFGPGTRLTVL.

This clonotype occurred a few times. The chain is built from TRBV12-3 or TRBV12-4 and TRBJ2-3; possibly TRBD2 for D (6 bases). This CDR3 is built from 15 residues. The germline V and J ends were trimmed by 3 bases and 0 bases, with 10 bases remaining between them. This CDR3 is CASSFATSSTDTQYF. CDR3 nucleotides: TGTGCCAGCAGTTTTGCAACTAGCAGCACAGATACGCAGTATTTT.

This clonotype was detected a few times. Written as DNA, the CDR3 is TGCAGTGCTAGGGGGGGCCCGAATTACAATGAGCAGTTCTTC. Amino acid sequence: CSARGGPNYNEQFF. The V call is TRBV20-1, the J call TRBJ2-1; the D call may be TRBD1 or TRBD2 (6 bases each). V dropped 3 bases and J dropped 4 bases, with 13 bases sitting between them. From germline, CDR1 is DFQATT and CDR2 SNEGSKA (reference sequence). This CDR3 spans 14 amino acids.